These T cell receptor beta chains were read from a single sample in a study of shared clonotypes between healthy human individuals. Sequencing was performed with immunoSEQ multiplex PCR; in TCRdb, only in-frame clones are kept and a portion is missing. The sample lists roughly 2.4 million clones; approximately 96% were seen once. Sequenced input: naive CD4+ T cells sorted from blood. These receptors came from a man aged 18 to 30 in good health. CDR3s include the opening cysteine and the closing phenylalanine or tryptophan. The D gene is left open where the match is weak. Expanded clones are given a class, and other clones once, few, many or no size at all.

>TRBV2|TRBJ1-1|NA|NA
CASRAEGVAFF
TGTGCCAGCAGGGCAGAGGGGGTAGCTTTCTTT
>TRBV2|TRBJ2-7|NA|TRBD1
CASNIGQGIYEQYF
TGTGCCAGCAACATTGGACAGGGGATCTACGAGCAGTACTTC
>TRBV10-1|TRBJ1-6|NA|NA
CASSEGPAFNSPLHF
TGCGCCAGCAGTGAAGGGCCAGCCTTTAATTCACCCCTCCACTTT
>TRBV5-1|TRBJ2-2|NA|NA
CASSFGGTTGELFF
TGCGCCAGCAGCTTTGGCGGTACCACCGGGGAGCTGTTTTTT
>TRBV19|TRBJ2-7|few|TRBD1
CASSIPGTGAYEQYF
TGTGCCAGTAGTATACCCGGGACAGGGGCCTACGAGCAGTACTTC
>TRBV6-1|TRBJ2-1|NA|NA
CASITSRGPWNEQFF
TGTGCCAGCATCACGAGTCGGGGCCCCTGGAATGAGCAGTTCTTC
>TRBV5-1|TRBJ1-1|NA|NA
CASSLEPGGTEAFF
TGCGCCAGCAGCTTGGAGCCGGGCGGTACTGAAGCTTTCTTT
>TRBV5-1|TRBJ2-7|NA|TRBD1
CASSSRPGTGAGEQYF
TGCGCCAGCAGCTCACGTCCCGGGACAGGGGCCGGCGAGCAGTACTTC
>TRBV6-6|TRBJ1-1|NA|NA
CASNLGRGMNTEAFF
TGTGCCAGCAACCTCGGGCGGGGGATGAACACTGAAGCTTTCTTT
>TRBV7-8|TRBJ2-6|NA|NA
CASSLGGAGANVLTF
TGTGCCAGCAGCCTCGGAGGGGCTGGGGCCAACGTCCTGACTTTC
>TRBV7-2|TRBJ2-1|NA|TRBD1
CASSLGTGRYEQFF
TGTGCCAGCAGCCTCGGGACAGGGAGGTATGAGCAGTTCTTC
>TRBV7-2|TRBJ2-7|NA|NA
CASSLDRGTSYEQYF
TGTGCCAGCAGCTTAGATCGGGGAACTTCCTACGAGCAGTACTTC
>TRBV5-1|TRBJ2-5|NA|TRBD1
CASSLDTGGRKETQYF
TGCGCCAGCAGCTTGGATACAGGGGGCAGGAAAGAGACCCAGTACTTC
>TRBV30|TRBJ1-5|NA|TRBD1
CAWSSGGRNQPQHF
TGTGCCTGGAGTTCAGGGGGCCGCAATCAGCCCCAGCATTTT
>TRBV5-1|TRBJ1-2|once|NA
CASSLAGDGYTF
TGCGCCAGCAGCTTGGCAGGGGACGGCTACACCTTC
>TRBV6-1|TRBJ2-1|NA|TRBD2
CASSVGLAGRQWFF
TGTGCCAGCAGTGTGGGACTAGCGGGGCGCCAGTGGTTCTTC
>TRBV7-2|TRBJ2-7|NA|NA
CASSLENNRVREQYF
TGTGCCAGCAGCTTAGAAAACAACAGGGTTAGGGAGCAGTACTTC
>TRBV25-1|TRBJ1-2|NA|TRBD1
CASRSQGAGYGYTF
TGTGCCAGCAGATCTCAGGGGGCTGGTTATGGCTACACCTTC
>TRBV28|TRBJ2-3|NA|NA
CASSFLWGASDTQYF
TGTGCCAGCAGTTTTTTGTGGGGCGCGTCAGATACGCAGTATTTT
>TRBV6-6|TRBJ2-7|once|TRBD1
CASSTTGRSSYEQYF
TGTGCCAGCAGCACGACAGGGCGCAGCTCCTACGAGCAGTACTTC
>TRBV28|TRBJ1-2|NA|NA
CASSLGVLNYGYTF
TGTGCCAGCAGTTTAGGTGTCCTGAACTATGGCTACACCTTC
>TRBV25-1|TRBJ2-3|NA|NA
CASTGLSTDTQYF
TGTGCCAGCACTGGGCTGAGCACAGATACGCAGTATTTT
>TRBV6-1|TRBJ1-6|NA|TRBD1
CASKQDRYNSPLHF
TGTGCCAGCAAACAGGACAGGTATAATTCACCCCTCCACTTT
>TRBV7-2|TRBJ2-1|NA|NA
CASSPWGTTYNEQFF
TGTGCCAGCAGCCCCTGGGGGACAACTTACAATGAGCAGTTCTTC
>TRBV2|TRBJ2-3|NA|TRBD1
CASSIMDRADTQYF
TGTGCCAGCAGTATCATGGACAGGGCAGATACGCAGTATTTT
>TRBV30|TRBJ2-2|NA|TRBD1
CAWTGQAKAGELFF
TGTGCCTGGACCGGACAGGCGAAGGCCGGGGAGCTGTTTTTT
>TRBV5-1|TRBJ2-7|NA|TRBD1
CASSLGQGIHEQYF
TGCGCCAGCAGCTTAGGACAGGGTATCCACGAGCAGTACTTC
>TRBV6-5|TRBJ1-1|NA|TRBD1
CASSYPGQGRTEAFF
TGTGCCAGCAGTTACCCGGGACAGGGGCGCACTGAAGCTTTCTTT
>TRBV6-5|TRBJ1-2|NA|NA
CASSTTGIYGYTF
TGTGCCAGCAGTACCACAGGGATCTATGGCTACACCTTC
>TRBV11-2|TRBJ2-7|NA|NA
CASSLEGGAGYEQYF
TGTGCCAGCAGCTTAGAGGGGGGCGCAGGGTACGAGCAGTACTTC
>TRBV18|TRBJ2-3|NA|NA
CASSPGTDTQYF
TGTGCCAGCTCACCAGGGACAGATACGCAGTATTTT
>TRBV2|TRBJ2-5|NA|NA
CASSEAPETQYF
TGTGCCAGCAGTGAAGCCCCAGAGACCCAGTACTTC
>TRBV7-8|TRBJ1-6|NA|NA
CASSLDAGMAWSPLHF
TGTGCCAGCAGCTTAGACGCAGGGATGGCCTGGTCACCCCTCCACTTT
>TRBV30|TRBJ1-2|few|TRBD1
CARDREVYGYTF
TGTGCCAGAGACAGGGAAGTCTATGGCTACACCTTC
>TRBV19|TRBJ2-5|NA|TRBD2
CASSISGSRETQYF
TGTGCCAGTAGTATTAGCGGGAGCCGAGAGACCCAGTACTTC
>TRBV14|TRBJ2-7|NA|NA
CASSHRDRIYEQYF
TGTGCCAGCAGCCATCGGGACCGGATCTACGAGCAGTACTTC
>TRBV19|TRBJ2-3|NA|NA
CASKDRGASTDTQYF
TGTGCCAGCAAGGACCGAGGTGCTAGCACAGATACGCAGTATTTT
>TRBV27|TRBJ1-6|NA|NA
CASREGTGNSPLHF
TGTGCCAGCAGGGAGGGGACGGGGAATTCACCCCTCCACTTT
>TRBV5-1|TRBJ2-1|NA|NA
CASAAGQGNYNEQFF
TGCGCCAGCGCGGCCGGGCAGGGTAACTACAATGAGCAGTTCTTC
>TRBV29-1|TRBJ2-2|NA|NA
CSVEAGANTGELFF
TGCAGCGTTGAGGCTGGGGCGAACACCGGGGAGCTGTTTTTT